The T cell receptor (beta chain) under discussion was sequenced for a study of blood T cell repertoires in COVID-19. Germline V lookup: CDR1 LGHNA, CDR2 YNFKEQ. Trimming stripped 4 bases from V and 5 bases from J, with 12 bases between. The CDR3 runs to 14 residues. The protocol was immunoSEQ multiplex PCR, while the TCRdb copy is restricted to in-frame clones and leaves out a portion. Of over 250,000 clones in the sample, about 87% were seen once. Sequences were obtained from peripheral blood. J is TRBJ2-4 and V is TRBV4-2, with a possible D match to TRBD1 (6 bases). The sequence derives from a man aged 60-69 years who had recovered from COVID-19. Written as DNA, the CDR3 is TGTGCCAGCAGCCTTACAGGGTGGGAAAACATTCAGTACTTC. This encodes CASSLTGWENIQYF.